This T cell receptor (beta chain) appears in the sequencing data of a study of T cells after yellow fever vaccination. Study background: With SMART-Seq v4 Ultra Low Input, the fractions containing low cell numbers were prepared. Study conclusions and caveats: It was a small share of clonotypes that appeared in both CD4 and CD8 compartments.

In the case of this clonotype: The antigen is unknown.

TCRdb itself ran the 5' RACE reads through MiXCR, one entry per CDR3 protein. Here the sample spans approximately 300,000 distinct CDR3 sequences, roughly 8.7% being singletons. From germline, CDR1 is MNHEY and CDR2 SVGEGT. J gave up 5 bases and V 4 bases, and 6 bases lay outside the gene matches. This CDR3 has 14 residues. The chain is built from TRBV6-2 or TRBV6-3 and TRBJ2-7; 9 bases line up with TRBD1. The TCR sequence derives from a man aged 18 to 30 who received the YFV17D yellow fever vaccine. The sequenced sample was PBMCs, obtained on the day of the first yellow fever vaccination. The chain's CDR3 is CASSFRDRDDEQYF. The CDR3 nucleotides are TGTGCCAGCAGTTTCCGGGACAGGGACGACGAGCAGTACTTC.